The T cell receptor beta chain under discussion was sequenced for a study of blood T cells in healthy people across ages. The germline gives CDR1 MNHEY, CDR2 SVGAGI. V shed 6 bases, J shed 9 bases, and the junction held 4 bases outside the gene matches. This CDR3 is 12 amino acids long. For the second PCR, which ran for about 7 to 12 cycles, a sample-barcoded 5' primer and a J-beta primer mix were used. TCRdb recomputed calls from the 5' RACE reads with MiXCR, one row per CDR3 protein. The table records about 290,000 distinct CDR3 sequences, 27% of them present only once. The chain recombines TRBV6-5 with TRBJ2-3, with 9 bases identical to TRBD1. The clonotype was recovered from an older woman in good health. The sample was blood. CDR3: CASRSQGATQYF. CDR3 in DNA: TGTGCCAGCAGGTCACAGGGGGCGACGCAGTATTTT.